The next 16 T cell receptor beta chains were all read from a single sample in a study of T-cell reconstitution after alpha-beta-depleted transplantation in children (dated by TCRdb to 2016 to 2018). The library relied on PCR. This sample was sequenced with an Illumina HiSeq 2500. To normalize quantification of the TCRbeta repertoire, the TCR libraries were built with molecular barcoding that relied on unique molecular identifiers. TCRdb took the public reads, trimmed them with fastp at Q25, ran MiXCR for clone calling and kept in-frame beta chains. Each entry merges the rows of one CDR3 protein and shows their most common DNA and genes. The sample records about 120,000 distinct CDR3 sequences, roughly 23% of which are singletons. The top ten hold about 10% of the sample. Explained via the paper, the treatment or condition label denotes: allogeneic hematopoietic cell transplantation with graft depleted of TCRalphabeta T cells and CD19 B cells.

This specimen consisted of PBMCs, mostly from graft donor cells, obtained 180 days after TCRalphabeta/CD19-depleted stem cell transplant. Receptor source: a male patient under 10 years old who had a stem cell transplant for chronic granulomatous disease, so the T cells may come from the graft donor.

The sample holds many counts of this clonotype. The gene calls are TRBV15 and TRBJ2-1; 7 bases are a match to TRBD1. Germline V CDR1 and CDR2: LNHNV, YYDKDF (reference sequence). The CDR3 extends over 15 amino acids. J gave up 1 base and V 3 bases, and 3 bases lay outside the gene matches. CDR3 amino acids: CATSRTGKSYNEQFF. The CDR3 DNA reads TGTGCCACCAGCAGGACAGGGAAATCCTACAATGAGCAGTTCTTC.

This clonotype occurred a few times. The V gene is TRBV20-1, the J gene TRBJ2-4; the D gene is possibly TRBD1 (5 bases). The ends were cut back, 6 bases at V and 0 bases at J, with 15 bases in the middle. Germline loops: CDR1 DFQATT, CDR2 SNEGSKA (reference sequence). The CDR3 covers 15 residues. In nucleotides, the CDR3 is TGCAGTGCGTCGAACCGCCAGGGAGCCAAAAACATTCAGTACTTC. This codes for CSASNRQGAKNIQYF.

The chain links TRBV3-1 to TRBJ1-5; unclear D gene. Germline CDR1 reads LGHDT; CDR2 reads YNNKEL (reference sequence). This CDR3 is built from 13 residues. V lost 2 bases and J lost 3, with 5 bases in between. DNA of the CDR3: TGTGCCAGCAGCCAAACGCTCAATCAGCCCCAGCATTTT. Encoded protein: CASSQTLNQPQHF.

This clonotype turned up a few times. This sequence joins TRBV7-9 and TRBJ1-1, with D possibly being TRBD1 (5 bases). Trimming took off 3 bases at V and 0 bases at J, with 14 bases between the two ends. CDR1 is SEHNR and CDR2 is FQNEAQ in the germline V gene (reference sequence). CDR3 length: 16 residues. As DNA, the CDR3 is TGTGCCAGCAGCTTCCCTTCAAGGGACTTGAACACTGAAGCTTTCTTT. This encodes CASSFPSRDLNTEAFF.

In its sample, this clonotype was seen many times. The rearrangement joins TRBV12-3 or TRBV12-4 to TRBJ2-5; D ambiguous. CDR3 length: 11 residues. V lost 6 bases and J 4 bases, leaving 6 bases between the germline ends. The DNA for the CDR3 is TGTGCCAGCAGCAACCTAGAGACCCAGTACTTC. As protein: CASSNLETQYF.

This clonotype has at least ten counts. The V call is TRBV9, the J call TRBJ2-7; weak D call: TRBD1 (5 bases). This CDR3 region has 15 residues. Germline CDR1 is SGDLS and CDR2 is YYNGEE. Trimming left V 4 bases short and J 0 bases short, with 14 bases between. In DNA, the CDR3 is TGTGCCAGCAGCCCTCCTAACAGGCCCTCCTACGAGCAGTACTTC. It yields the protein CASSPPNRPSYEQYF.

This clonotype was counted many times. The chain uses TRBV9 and TRBJ2-3; 9 bases are a match to TRBD1. The germline CDR1 and CDR2 sequences are SGDLS and YYNGEE. V shed 3 bases and J 7 bases; nucleotides not matched to a gene: 12. This CDR3 region has 16 residues. CDR3 sequence reads: CASSEGTRDRENTQYF. CDR3 nucleotides: TGTGCCAGCAGCGAGGGTACCCGGGACAGGGAGAATACGCAGTATTTT.

The rearrangement uses TRBV12-3 or TRBV12-4 and TRBJ2-2; D is unclear. The CDR3 consists of 14 residues. V was shortened by 4 bases and J by 5 bases, with 11 bases between the two germline ends. CDR3 coding DNA: TGTGCCAGCAGTTCCCCCCCTAGGACCGGGGAGCTGTTTTTT. This codes for CASSSPPRTGELFF.

The J gene is TRBJ2-7, the V gene TRBV6-5; 8 bases match TRBD2. This CDR3 is 14 amino acids long. Germline CDR1 reads MNHEY; CDR2 reads SVGAGI. With V trimmed by 4 bases and J by 3 bases, 5 bases remained unmatched. The CDR3 sequence: CASSSPGTSYEQYF. CDR3 nucleotide sequence: TGTGCCAGCAGTTCTCCGGGGACTAGCTACGAGCAGTACTTC.

This clonotype was observed many times. The V and J genes are TRBV20-1 and TRBJ2-5, with D possibly matching TRBD1 (5 bases). V lost 6 bases and J lost 5, with 13 bases in between. Germline-derived CDR1 and CDR2 are DFQATT and SNEGSKA (reference sequence). The length of the CDR3 is 12 residues. This chain's CDR3 is CSAQGAVETQYF. The CDR3 nucleotides read TGCAGTGCCCAGGGCGCGGTGGAGACCCAGTACTTC.

This clonotype has just a few counts. The V call is TRBV12-3 or TRBV12-4, the J call TRBJ1-3; D ambiguous. V shed 7 bases and J shed 5 bases, with 12 bases lying between them. The CDR3 spans 13 residues. CDR3 nucleotide sequence: TGTGCCAGCACTCCATGGGGTAGAAACACCATATATTTT. Translating gives CASTPWGRNTIYF.

This clonotype appeared a few times. This chain uses TRBV4-3 with TRBJ1-1; no reliable D call. The CDR3 spans 16 residues. Between the trimmed V and J ends, which lost 0 bases and 0 bases, there was a span of 11 bases. Germline values: CDR1 LGHNA, CDR2 YSLEER. Here the CDR3 reads CASSQDRVRMNTEAFF. CDR3 nucleotide sequence: TGCGCCAGCAGCCAAGATCGGGTAAGAATGAACACTGAAGCTTTCTTT.

This clonotype was observed a handful of times. The chain combines TRBV12-3 or TRBV12-4 with TRBJ2-1, with TRBD2 matching over 11 bases. This CDR3 comprises 15 residues. The V gene end was trimmed by 6 bases and the J gene end by 7 bases; junction bases not matched to a gene: 8. The CDR3 DNA is TGTGCCAGCAGCAAACTAGCGGGAGCACCGAATGAGCAGTTCTTC. Translation gives CASSKLAGAPNEQFF.

This clonotype was observed at least ten times. This chain joins TRBV10-3 and TRBJ2-1, with TRBD1 matching 10 bases. The germline V gene encodes CDR1 ENHRY and CDR2 SYGVKD. Unmatched junction bases numbered 8, after V lost 8 bases and J lost 7 bases. The CDR3 is 14 residues long. CDR3 DNA: TGTGCCATCGGGACAGGGGTTACAGGGAATGAGCAGTTCTTC. Its translation is CAIGTGVTGNEQFF.

This clonotype occurred many times. Its ends do not fully match the called genes, so a read error is possible. The V gene is TRBV20-1, the J gene TRBJ2-7; perhaps TRBD2 as D (7 bases). Germline loops: CDR1 DFQATT, CDR2 SNEGSKA (reference sequence). This CDR3 has 13 residues. CDR3 DNA: TGCAGTGCTAGAGTGGGGGGGCTAATAGCTTTGGACTTC. Translating it yields CSARVGGLIALDF.

A word on this clonotype: In this CDR3 the conserved last residue, phenylalanine or tryptophan, is missing, so a read error is likely. The chain links TRBV7-6 to TRBJ2-1; a weak D match, TRBD1 (6 bases). Germline loops: CDR1 SGHVS, CDR2 FNYEAQ. Trimming took off 5 bases at V and 6 bases at J, with 14 bases between the two ends. The CDR3 totals 14 residues. CDR3 in amino acids: CASSEGGRLNEQFI. As DNA, the CDR3 is TGTGCCAGCAGCGAAGGGGGACGGCTCAATGAGCAGTTCATC.